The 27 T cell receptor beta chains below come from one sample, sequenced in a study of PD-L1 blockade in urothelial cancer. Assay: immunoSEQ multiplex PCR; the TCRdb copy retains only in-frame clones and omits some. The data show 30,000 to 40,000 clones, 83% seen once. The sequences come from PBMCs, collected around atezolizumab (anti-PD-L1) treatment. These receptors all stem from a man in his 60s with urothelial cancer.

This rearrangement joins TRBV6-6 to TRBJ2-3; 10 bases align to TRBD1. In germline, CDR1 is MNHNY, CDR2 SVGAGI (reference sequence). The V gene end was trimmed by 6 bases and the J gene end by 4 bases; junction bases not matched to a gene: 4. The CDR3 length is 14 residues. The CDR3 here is CASRRDRGADTQYF. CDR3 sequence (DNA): TGTGCCAGCAGGCGGGACAGGGGCGCAGATACGCAGTATTTT.

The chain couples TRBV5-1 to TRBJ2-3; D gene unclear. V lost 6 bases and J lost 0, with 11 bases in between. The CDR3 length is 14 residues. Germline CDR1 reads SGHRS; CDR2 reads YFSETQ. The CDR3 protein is CASMKPTSTDTQYF. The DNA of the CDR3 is TGCGCCAGCATGAAGCCGACTAGCACAGATACGCAGTATTTT.

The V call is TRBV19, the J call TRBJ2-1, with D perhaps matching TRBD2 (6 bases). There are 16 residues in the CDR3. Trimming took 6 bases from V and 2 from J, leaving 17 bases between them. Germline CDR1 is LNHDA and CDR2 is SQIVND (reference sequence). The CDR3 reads CASRHLTGDTYNEQFF. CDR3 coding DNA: TGTGCCAGTAGACACCTCACGGGAGACACCTACAATGAGCAGTTCTTC.

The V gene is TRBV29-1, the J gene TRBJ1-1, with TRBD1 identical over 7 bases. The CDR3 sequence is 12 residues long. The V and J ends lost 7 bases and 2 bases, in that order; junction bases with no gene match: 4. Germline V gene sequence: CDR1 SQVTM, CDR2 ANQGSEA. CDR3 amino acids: CSAHRGNTEAFF. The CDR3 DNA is TGCAGCGCACACAGGGGTAACACTGAAGCTTTCTTT.

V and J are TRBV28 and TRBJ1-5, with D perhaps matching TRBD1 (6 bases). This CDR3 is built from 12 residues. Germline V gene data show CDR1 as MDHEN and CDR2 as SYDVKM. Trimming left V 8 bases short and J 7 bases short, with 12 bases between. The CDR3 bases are TGTGCCAGCTTCGAGACAGGCCAGCCCCAGCATTTT. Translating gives CASFETGQPQHF.

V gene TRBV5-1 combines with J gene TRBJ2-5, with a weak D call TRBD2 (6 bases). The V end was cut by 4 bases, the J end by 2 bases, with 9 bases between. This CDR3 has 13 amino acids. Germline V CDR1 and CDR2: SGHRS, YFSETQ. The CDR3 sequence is CASSPGGQETQYF. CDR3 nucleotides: TGCGCCAGCAGCCCCGGGGGACAAGAGACCCAGTACTTC.

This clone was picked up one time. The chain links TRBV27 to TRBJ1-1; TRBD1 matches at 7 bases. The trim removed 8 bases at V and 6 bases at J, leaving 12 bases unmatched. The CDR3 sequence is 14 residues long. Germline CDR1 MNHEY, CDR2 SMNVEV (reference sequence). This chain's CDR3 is CASGGQGGDAEAFF. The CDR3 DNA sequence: TGTGCCAGCGGGGGTCAGGGGGGCGACGCTGAAGCTTTCTTT.

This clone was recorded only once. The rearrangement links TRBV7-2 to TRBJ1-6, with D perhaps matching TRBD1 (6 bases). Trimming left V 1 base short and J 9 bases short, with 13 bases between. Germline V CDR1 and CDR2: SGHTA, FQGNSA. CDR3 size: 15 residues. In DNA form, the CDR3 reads TGTGCCAGCAGCTTAGAATCAGGGGTATTTTCACCCCTCCACTTT. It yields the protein CASSLESGVFSPLHF. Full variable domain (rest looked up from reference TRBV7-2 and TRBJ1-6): GAGVSQSPSNKVTEKGKDVELRCDPISGHTALYWYRQSLGQGLEFLIYFQGNSAPDKSGLPSDRFSAERTGGSVSTLTIQRTQQEDSAVYLCASSLESGVFSPLHFGNGTRLTVT.

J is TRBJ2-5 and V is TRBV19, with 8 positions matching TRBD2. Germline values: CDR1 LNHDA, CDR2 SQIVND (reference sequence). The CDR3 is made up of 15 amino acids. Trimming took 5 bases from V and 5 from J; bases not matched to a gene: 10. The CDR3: CASSPGTRVEETQYF. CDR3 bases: TGTGCCAGTAGTCCCGGGACTAGGGTGGAGGAGACCCAGTACTTC.

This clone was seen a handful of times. CDR3 bases: TGCGCCAGCAGCGTCCAGCAGCGGGAGGCAGATACGCAGTATTTT. Translated, it gives CASSVQQREADTQYF. This rearrangement joins TRBV5-1 to TRBJ2-3; TRBD2 aligns across 9 bases. Per germline, CDR1 SGHRS and CDR2 YFSETQ. This CDR3 is built from 15 residues. V gave up 4 bases and J gave up 4 bases; unmatched junction bases: 7.

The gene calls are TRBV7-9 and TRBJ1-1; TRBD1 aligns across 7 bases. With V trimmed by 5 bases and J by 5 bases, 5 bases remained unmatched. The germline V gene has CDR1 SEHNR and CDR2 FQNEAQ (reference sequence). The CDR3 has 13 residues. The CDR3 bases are TGTGCCAGCAGCCCGCGGGACAGAACTGAAGCTTTCTTT. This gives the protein CASSPRDRTEAFF.

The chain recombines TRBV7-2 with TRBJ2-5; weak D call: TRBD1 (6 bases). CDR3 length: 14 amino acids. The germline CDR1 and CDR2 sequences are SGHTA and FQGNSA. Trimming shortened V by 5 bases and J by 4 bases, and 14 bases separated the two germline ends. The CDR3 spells CASSEQGPRETQYF. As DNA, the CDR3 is TGTGCCAGCAGCGAACAGGGTCCCAGAGAGACCCAGTACTTC.

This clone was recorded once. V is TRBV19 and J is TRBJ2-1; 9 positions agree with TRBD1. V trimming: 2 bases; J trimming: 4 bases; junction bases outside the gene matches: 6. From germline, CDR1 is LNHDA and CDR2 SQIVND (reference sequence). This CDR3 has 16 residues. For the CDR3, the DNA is TGTGCCAGTAGTATATCAGGACAGGGGAGGTACAATGAGCAGTTCTTC. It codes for CASSISGQGRYNEQFF.

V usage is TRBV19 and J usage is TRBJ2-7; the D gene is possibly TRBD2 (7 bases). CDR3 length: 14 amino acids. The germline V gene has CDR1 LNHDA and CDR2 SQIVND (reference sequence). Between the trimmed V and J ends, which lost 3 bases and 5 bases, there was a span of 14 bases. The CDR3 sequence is CASSISGGLDEQYF. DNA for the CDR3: TGTGCCAGTAGTATTTCGGGGGGCCTGGACGAGCAGTACTTC.

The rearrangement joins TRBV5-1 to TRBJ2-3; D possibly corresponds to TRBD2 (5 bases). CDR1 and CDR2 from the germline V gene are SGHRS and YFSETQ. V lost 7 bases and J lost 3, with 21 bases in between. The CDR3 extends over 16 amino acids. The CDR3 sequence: CASAEVPGGYTDTQYF. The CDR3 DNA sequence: TGCGCCAGCGCCGAGGTTCCTGGCGGGTATACAGATACGCAGTATTTT.

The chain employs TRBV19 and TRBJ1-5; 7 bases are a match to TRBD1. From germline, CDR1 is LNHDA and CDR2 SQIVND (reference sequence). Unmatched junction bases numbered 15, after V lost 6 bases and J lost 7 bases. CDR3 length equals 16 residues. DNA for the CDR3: TGTGCCAGTAGGACAGGGAGTCTAAACACTGGGCAGCCCCAGCATTTT. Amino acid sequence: CASRTGSLNTGQPQHF.

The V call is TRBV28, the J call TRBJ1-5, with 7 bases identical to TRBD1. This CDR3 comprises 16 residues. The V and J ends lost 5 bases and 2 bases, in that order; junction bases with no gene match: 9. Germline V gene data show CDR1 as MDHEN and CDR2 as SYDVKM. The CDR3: CASSPRQGGGNQPQHF. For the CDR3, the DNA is TGTGCCAGCAGTCCACGACAGGGAGGAGGCAATCAGCCCCAGCATTTT.

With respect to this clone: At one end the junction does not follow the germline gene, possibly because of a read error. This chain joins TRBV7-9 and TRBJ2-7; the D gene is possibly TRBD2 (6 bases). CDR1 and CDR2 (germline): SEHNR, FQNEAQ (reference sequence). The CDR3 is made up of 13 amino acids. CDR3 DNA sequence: TGTGCCAGCAGCCTAGCGACGGGGGACGAGCAGTACTTC. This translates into CASSLATGDEQYF.

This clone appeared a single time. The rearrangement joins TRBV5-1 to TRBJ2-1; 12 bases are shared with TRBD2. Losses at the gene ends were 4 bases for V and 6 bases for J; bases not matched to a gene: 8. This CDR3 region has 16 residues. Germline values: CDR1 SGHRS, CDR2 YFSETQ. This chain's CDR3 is CASSPLTSGGPNEQFF. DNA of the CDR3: TGCGCCAGCAGCCCCCTGACTAGCGGGGGCCCCAATGAGCAGTTCTTC.

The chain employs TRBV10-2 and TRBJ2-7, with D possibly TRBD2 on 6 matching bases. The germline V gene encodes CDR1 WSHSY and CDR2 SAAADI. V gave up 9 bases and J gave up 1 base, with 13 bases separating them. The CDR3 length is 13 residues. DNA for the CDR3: TGCGCCAGTGCTAGGGCGGGATCCTACGAGCAGTACTTC. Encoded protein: CASARAGSYEQYF.

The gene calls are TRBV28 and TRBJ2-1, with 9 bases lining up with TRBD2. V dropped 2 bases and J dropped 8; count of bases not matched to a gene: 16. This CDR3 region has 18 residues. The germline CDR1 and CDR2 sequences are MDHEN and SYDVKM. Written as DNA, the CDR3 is TGTGCCAGCAGTTTAGATTTTTTAACCGGGACTAGCAACCATGAGCAGTTCTTC. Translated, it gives CASSLDFLTGTSNHEQFF.

The CDR3 DNA sequence: TGTGCCTGGAGTACCGGGAGAACTAGCAATCAGCCCCAGCATTTT. Translated, it gives CAWSTGRTSNQPQHF. This chain links TRBV30 with TRBJ1-5; unclear D gene. CDR1 is GTSNPN and CDR2 is SVGIG in the germline V gene (reference sequence). The CDR3 length is 15 residues. The V gene lost 2 bases and the J gene lost 0 bases, with 11 bases spanning the gap.

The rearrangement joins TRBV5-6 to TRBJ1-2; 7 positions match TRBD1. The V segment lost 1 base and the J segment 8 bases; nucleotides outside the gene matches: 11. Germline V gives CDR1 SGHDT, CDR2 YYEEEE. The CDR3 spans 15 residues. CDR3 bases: TGTGCCAGCAGCTTGTTCCCCCCAGGGGGAAAAGGCTACACCTTC. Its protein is CASSLFPPGGKGYTF.

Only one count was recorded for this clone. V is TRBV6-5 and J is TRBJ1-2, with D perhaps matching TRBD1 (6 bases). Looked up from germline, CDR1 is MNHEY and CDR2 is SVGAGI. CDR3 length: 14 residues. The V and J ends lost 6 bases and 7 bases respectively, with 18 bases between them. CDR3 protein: CASSLLGAVGGYTF. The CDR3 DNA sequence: TGTGCCAGCAGCCTACTGGGGGCTGTTGGTGGCTACACCTTC.

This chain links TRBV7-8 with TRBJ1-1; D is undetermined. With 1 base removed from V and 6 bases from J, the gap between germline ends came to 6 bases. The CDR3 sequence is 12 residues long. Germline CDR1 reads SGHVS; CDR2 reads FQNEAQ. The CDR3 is CASSLGHAEAFF. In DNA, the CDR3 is TGTGCCAGCAGCTTAGGTCATGCTGAAGCTTTCTTT.

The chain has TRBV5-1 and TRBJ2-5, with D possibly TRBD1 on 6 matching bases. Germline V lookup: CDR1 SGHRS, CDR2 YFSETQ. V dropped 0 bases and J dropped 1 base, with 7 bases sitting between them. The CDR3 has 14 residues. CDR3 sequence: CASSLGTAQETQYF. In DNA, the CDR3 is TGCGCCAGCAGCTTGGGGACAGCCCAAGAGACCCAGTACTTC.

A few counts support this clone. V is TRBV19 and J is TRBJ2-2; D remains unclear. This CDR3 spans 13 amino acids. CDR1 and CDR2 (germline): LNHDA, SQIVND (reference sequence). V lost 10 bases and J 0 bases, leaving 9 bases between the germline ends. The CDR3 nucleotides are TGTGCCATCGAGAGCCCGAACACCGGGGAGCTGTTTTTT. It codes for CAIESPNTGELFF.